The 30 T cell receptor beta chains presented below share a single source sample, sequenced in a study of blood T cell repertoires in COVID-19. Assay used: immunoSEQ multiplex PCR; TCRdb lists only in-frame clones, some missing. Of roughly 40,000 clones listed, roughly 79% are singletons. Sequenced input: peripheral blood. These TCRs come from an elderly woman with acute or convalescent COVID-19.

Only one count was recorded for this clone. V gene TRBV5-1 combines with J gene TRBJ2-5; tentatively, D is TRBD2 (5 bases). V was cut by 0 bases and J by 4 bases, with 13 bases left in between. The CDR3 totals 15 residues. The V gene's germline CDR1 is SGHRS and CDR2 YFSETQ. The CDR3 DNA reads TGCGCCAGCAGCTTGGGCGGGTCGTTACGAGAGACCCAGTACTTC. It translates to CASSLGGSLRETQYF. Looking up the rest from reference TRBV5-1 and TRBJ2-5 gives the full variable domain: KAGVTQTPRYLIKTRGQQVTLSCSPISGHRSVSWYQQTPGQGLQFLFEYFSETQRNKGNFPGRFSGRQFSNSRSEMNVSTLELGDSALYLCASSLGGSLRETQYFGPGTRLLVL.

This chain connects TRBV10-2 to TRBJ2-3, with a tentative D call TRBD2 (6 bases). The CDR3 is 15 residues long. V was pared by 8 bases and J by 1 base, with 16 bases between. Germline lookup yields CDR1 WSHSY and CDR2 SAAADI. The CDR3 spells CASLNPGAGTDTQYF. As DNA, the CDR3 is TGCGCCAGCCTCAACCCGGGAGCGGGCACAGATACGCAGTATTTT.

The chain recombines TRBV12-5 with TRBJ1-5; D unresolved. This CDR3 spans 13 amino acids. Per the germline V gene, CDR1 is LGHNT and CDR2 is FRNRAP. V was cut by 1 base and J by 9 bases, with 10 bases left in between. The DNA for the CDR3 is TGTGCTAGTGGTTTGGCCGATTCCGGGCCCCAGCATTTT. Translation: CASGLADSGPQHF.

The chain carries TRBV3-1 (or the pseudogene TRBV3-2) and TRBJ1-1; D is perhaps TRBD1 (6 bases). CDR1 and CDR2 from the germline V gene are LGHDT and YNNKEL (reference sequence). With 4 bases removed from V and 5 bases from J, the gap between germline ends came to 14 bases. CDR3 length: 14 amino acids. The CDR3 nucleotides read TGTGCCAGCAGCCTGGGAGGGGGGCGAACTGAAGCTTTCTTT. This gives the protein CASSLGGGRTEAFF.

This rearrangement joins TRBV10-3 to TRBJ2-7; a weak D match, TRBD1 (6 bases). Germline V gives CDR1 ENHRY, CDR2 SYGVKD. This CDR3 spans 14 amino acids. The V gene lost 1 base and the J gene lost 3 bases, with 10 bases spanning the gap. The CDR3, as DNA: TGTGCCATCAGTGAGTTGAACAGGGACTACGAGCAGTACTTC. Translated: CAISELNRDYEQYF.

The rearrangement links TRBV19 to TRBJ1-1; a weak D match, TRBD1 (5 bases). Germline-derived CDR1 and CDR2 are LNHDA and SQIVND (reference sequence). The CDR3 is 13 residues long. V was pared by 3 bases and J by 11 bases, with 16 bases between. CDR3 loop: CASSIDDSQWAFF. The CDR3 coding sequence is TGTGCCAGTAGTATCGATGACAGTCAGTGGGCTTTCTTT.

V usage is TRBV19 and J usage is TRBJ2-1; D possibly corresponds to TRBD2 (5 bases). This CDR3 region has 14 residues. The ends were cut back, 3 bases at V and 1 base at J, with 7 bases in the middle. The V gene's germline CDR1 is LNHDA and CDR2 SQIVND (reference sequence). CDR3 sequence reads: CASSIGLSYNEQFF. The CDR3 DNA sequence: TGTGCCAGTAGTATCGGACTTTCCTACAATGAGCAGTTCTTC.

The V call is TRBV6-1, the J call TRBJ1-2, with 9 positions matching TRBD1. The CDR3 is made up of 15 amino acids. CDR1 and CDR2 (germline): MNHNS, SASEGT. V lost 3 bases, J lost 4 bases, and 6 bases stayed unmatched. The CDR3 DNA reads as TGTGCCAGCAGTGAGGCCGGGACAGGGTTCTATGGCTACACCTTC. It encodes CASSEAGTGFYGYTF.

This chain links TRBV18 with TRBJ1-5; D possibly corresponds to TRBD1 (6 bases). The CDR3 extends over 15 amino acids. Trimming removed 4 bases from V and 10 bases from J, with 20 bases in between. Germline loops: CDR1 KGHSH, CDR2 LQKENI. CDR3: CASSLQGTLVEPQHF. Here the CDR3 DNA reads TGTGCCAGCTCACTTCAAGGGACACTCGTAGAACCCCAGCATTTT.

The chain uses TRBV15 and TRBJ1-1; possible D gene TRBD1, 6 bases. The CDR3 sequence is 16 residues long. Trimming removed 0 bases at V and 3 bases at J, with 14 bases between. Germline lookup yields CDR1 LNHNV and CDR2 YYDKDF (reference sequence). For the CDR3, the DNA is TGTGCCACCAGCAGAGAGGGGGGGGCCGTATACACTGAAGCTTTCTTT. It translates to CATSREGGAVYTEAFF.

The rearrangement joins TRBV5-1 to TRBJ1-1, with D perhaps TRBD1 (6 bases). The CDR3 consists of 14 residues. V was shortened by 2 bases and J by 7 bases, with 15 bases between the two germline ends. The germline gives CDR1 SGHRS, CDR2 YFSETQ. The CDR3 sequence: CASSLTQGKGEAFF. The CDR3 nucleotides read TGCGCCAGCAGCTTAACACAGGGAAAAGGTGAAGCTTTCTTT.

The gene calls are TRBV5-5 and TRBJ2-3, with 7 nucleotides matching TRBD1. V lost 2 bases, J lost 1 base, and 4 bases stayed unmatched. CDR3 length: 15 residues. Germline CDR1 reads SGHKS; CDR2 reads YYEKEE (reference sequence). The CDR3 DNA reads as TGTGCCAGCAGCTTCACAGGACAGGGCACAGATACGCAGTATTTT. It encodes CASSFTGQGTDTQYF. Variable domain in full (rest from reference TRBV5-5 and TRBJ2-3): DAGVTQSPTHLIKTRGQQVTLRCSPISGHKSVSWYQQVLGQGPQFIFQYYEKEERGRGNFPDRFSARQFPNYSSELNVNALLLGDSALYLCASSFTGQGTDTQYFGPGTRLTVL.

The chain couples TRBV5-4 to TRBJ1-6; TRBD1 is a possible D gene (5 bases). Germline CDR1 SGHNT, CDR2 YYREEE (reference sequence). The CDR3 loop spans 16 amino acids. Trimming removed 0 bases at V and 11 bases at J, with 18 bases between. CDR3 sequence reads: CASSLDAAGKGTPLHF. CDR3 sequence (DNA): TGTGCCAGCAGCTTGGATGCGGCAGGGAAAGGGACACCCCTCCACTTT.

J is TRBJ1-1 and V is TRBV19; TRBD1 matches at 12 bases. Germline V gene data show CDR1 as LNHDA and CDR2 as SQIVND (reference sequence). The CDR3 contains 16 residues. Trimming cost V 3 bases and J 5 bases; bases outside gene matches: 7. For the CDR3, the DNA is TGTGCCAGTAGTATCGGGACAGGGGGCGCCAAGACTGAAGCTTTCTTT. It codes for CASSIGTGGAKTEAFF. Looking up the rest from reference TRBV19 and TRBJ1-1 gives the full variable domain: DGGITQSPKYLFRKEGQNVTLSCEQNLNHDAMYWYRQDPGQGLRLIYYSQIVNDFQKGDIAEGYSVSREKKESFPLTVTSAQKNPTAFYLCASSIGTGGAKTEAFFGQGTRLTVV.

Ten or more counts support this clone. The V and J genes are TRBV6-1 and TRBJ2-7, with D perhaps matching TRBD1 (6 bases). The CDR3 is 15 residues long. Between the trimmed V and J ends, which lost 3 bases and 2 bases, there was a span of 14 bases. Per germline, CDR1 MNHNS and CDR2 SASEGT. CDR3 loop: CASSESTGSTYEQYF. The CDR3 nucleotides read TGTGCCAGCAGTGAGAGTACAGGGTCTACCTACGAGCAGTACTTC.

The J gene is TRBJ1-1, the V gene TRBV11-2; no definite D call. There are 13 residues in the CDR3. Germline CDR1 reads SGHAT; CDR2 reads FQNNGV. V was shortened by 3 bases and J by 1 base, with 6 bases between the two germline ends. The DNA of the CDR3 is TGTGCCAGCAGCTTCAGCGAGAACACTGAAGCTTTCTTT. This gives the protein CASSFSENTEAFF. The variable domain in full, completed from reference TRBV11-2 and TRBJ1-1, reads EAGVAQSPRYKIIEKRQSVAFWCNPISGHATLYWYQQILGQGPKLLIQFQNNGVVDDSQLPKDRFSAERLKGVDSTLKIQPAKLEDSAVYLCASSFSENTEAFFGQGTRLTVV.

This clone has only one observation. The chain is built from TRBV19 and TRBJ2-7; 12 bases align to TRBD1. The junction had 7 bases not matched to a gene; V was cut back by 3 bases and J by 7 bases. From germline, CDR1 is LNHDA and CDR2 SQIVND (reference sequence). This CDR3 comprises 15 residues. The CDR3 DNA reads TGTGCCAGTAGTATCTTGGGACAGGGGGCTGAAGAGCAGTACTTC. Amino acid sequence: CASSILGQGAEEQYF.

The chain couples TRBV19 to TRBJ1-1; possible D gene TRBD1, 5 bases. The CDR3 runs 14 residues. The germline V gene encodes CDR1 LNHDA and CDR2 SQIVND (reference sequence). V was cut by 3 bases and J by 1 base, with 9 bases left in between. The CDR3 spells CASSIQGTNTEAFF. Here the CDR3 DNA reads TGTGCCAGTAGTATCCAGGGTACGAACACTGAAGCTTTCTTT.

This rearrangement joins TRBV3-1 (or the pseudogene TRBV3-2) to TRBJ1-3; D gene ambiguous. This CDR3 is built from 13 residues. V dropped 0 bases and J dropped 4 bases, with 4 bases sitting between them. Looked up from germline, CDR1 is LGHDT and CDR2 is YNNKEL (reference sequence). The CDR3 reads CASSQDLGNTIYF. CDR3 DNA: TGTGCCAGCAGCCAAGATCTAGGAAACACCATATATTTT.

The V and J genes are TRBV10-3 and TRBJ2-2, with 7 positions matching TRBD2. Germline V CDR1 and CDR2: ENHRY, SYGVKD. The CDR3 length is 15 residues. V gave up 6 bases and J gave up 5 bases; unmatched junction bases: 9. CDR3 coding DNA: TGTGCCATCAGCGGGGGGAGTATTAGGACCGGGGAGCTGTTTTTT. Its protein is CAISGGSIRTGELFF.

This chain's CDR3 is CASSVVTGNYGYTF. CDR3 coding DNA: TGTGCCAGCAGCGTAGTGACAGGCAACTATGGCTACACCTTC. The chain couples TRBV9 to TRBJ1-2; the D gene is possibly TRBD1 (6 bases). The germline CDR1 and CDR2 sequences are SGDLS and YYNGEE. The CDR3 is 14 amino acids. Between the trimmed V and J ends, which lost 0 bases and 2 bases, there was a span of 8 bases.

J is TRBJ2-6 and V is TRBV27; D gene ambiguous. Germline V gene lookup returns CDR1 MNHEY and CDR2 SMNVEV (reference sequence). CDR3 length equals 15 residues. Trimming removed 3 bases at V and 3 bases at J, with 9 bases between. The CDR3 is CASSFQAGGANVLTF. CDR3 DNA sequence: TGTGCCAGCAGTTTCCAGGCCGGTGGGGCCAACGTCCTGACTTTC.

The chain links TRBV5-6 to TRBJ1-5, with D maybe TRBD1 (5 bases). Germline V gene sequence: CDR1 SGHDT, CDR2 YYEEEE. This CDR3 has 17 residues. Trimming took off 0 bases at V and 3 bases at J, with 16 bases between the two ends. In DNA form, the CDR3 reads TGTGCCAGCAGCTTGGTTGGGGCCTCGTTTTCCAATCAGCCCCAGCATTTT. This encodes CASSLVGASFSNQPQHF.

CDR3 coding DNA: TGTGCCAGCAGCTCATCAGGGGCTGGAAACACCATATATTTT. Its protein is CASSSSGAGNTIYF. This sequence joins TRBV7-2 and TRBJ1-3, with D possibly being TRBD1 (6 bases). CDR1 and CDR2 (germline): SGHTA, FQGNSA. The V and J ends lost 4 bases and 2 bases respectively, with 9 bases between them. This CDR3 is 14 amino acids long.

The chain combines TRBV7-2 with TRBJ1-6; D uncertain. CDR1 and CDR2 (germline): SGHTA, FQGNSA. This CDR3 comprises 15 residues. Trimming left V 5 bases short and J 3 bases short, with 11 bases between. DNA for the CDR3: TGTGCCAGCAGCGTTTTAGCCAGCTATAATTCACCCCTCCACTTT. Protein product: CASSVLASYNSPLHF.

V is TRBV5-4 and J is TRBJ1-4, with a tentative D call TRBD1 (6 bases). This CDR3 has 14 amino acids. The germline CDR1 and CDR2 sequences are SGHNT and YYREEE (reference sequence). V was shortened by 3 bases and J by 4 bases, with 10 bases between the two germline ends. CDR3 region: CASSSGTSNEKLFF. CDR3 DNA: TGTGCCAGCAGCTCCGGGACAAGTAATGAAAAACTGTTTTTT.

The rearrangement links TRBV2 to TRBJ2-1; 9 nucleotides agree with TRBD2. CDR3 length equals 17 residues. From germline, CDR1 is SNHLY and CDR2 FYNNEI. The V segment lost 8 bases and the J segment 8 bases; nucleotides outside the gene matches: 19. The CDR3 DNA reads as TGTGCCAGCCAAGAAGGGGCGGGAGGGCCTGGGGTTGATGAGCAGTTCTTC. Residues: CASQEGAGGPGVDEQFF.

The genes are TRBV5-4 and TRBJ1-2; weak D call: TRBD1 (6 bases). V dropped 3 bases and J dropped 5 bases, with 14 bases sitting between them. The germline CDR1 and CDR2 sequences are SGHNT and YYREEE (reference sequence). This CDR3 has 14 amino acids. The CDR3 loop reads CASSSKDSPYGYTF. The CDR3 nucleotides are TGTGCCAGCAGCTCGAAGGACAGCCCTTATGGCTACACCTTC. The complete variable domain, with remaining parts taken from reference TRBV5-4 and TRBJ1-2, reads ETGVTQSPTHLIKTRGQQVTLRCSSQSGHNTVSWYQQALGQGPQFIFQYYREEENGRGNFPPRFSGLQFPNYSSELNVNALELDDSALYLCASSSKDSPYGYTFGSGTRLTVV.

The CDR3 DNA reads TGTGCCAGCACCACGGAGGGGCTCGGGAGCAATCAGCCCCAGCATTTT. Protein sequence: CASTTEGLGSNQPQHF. The V and J genes are TRBV28 and TRBJ1-5; D possibly corresponds to TRBD1 (5 bases). The CDR3 is made up of 16 amino acids. CDR1 and CDR2 (germline): MDHEN, SYDVKM. V was pared by 7 bases and J by 1 base, with 17 bases between.

This chain uses TRBV25-1 with TRBJ2-5, with no clear D. The germline CDR1 and CDR2 sequences are MGHDK and SYGVNS. The CDR3 sequence is 14 residues long. Trimming cost V 3 bases and J 7 bases, with 15 bases left between them. Written as DNA, the CDR3 is TGTGCCAGCAGTGAGGCGGCAGCCCGAGTGACCCAGTACTTC. Translation: CASSEAAARVTQYF.